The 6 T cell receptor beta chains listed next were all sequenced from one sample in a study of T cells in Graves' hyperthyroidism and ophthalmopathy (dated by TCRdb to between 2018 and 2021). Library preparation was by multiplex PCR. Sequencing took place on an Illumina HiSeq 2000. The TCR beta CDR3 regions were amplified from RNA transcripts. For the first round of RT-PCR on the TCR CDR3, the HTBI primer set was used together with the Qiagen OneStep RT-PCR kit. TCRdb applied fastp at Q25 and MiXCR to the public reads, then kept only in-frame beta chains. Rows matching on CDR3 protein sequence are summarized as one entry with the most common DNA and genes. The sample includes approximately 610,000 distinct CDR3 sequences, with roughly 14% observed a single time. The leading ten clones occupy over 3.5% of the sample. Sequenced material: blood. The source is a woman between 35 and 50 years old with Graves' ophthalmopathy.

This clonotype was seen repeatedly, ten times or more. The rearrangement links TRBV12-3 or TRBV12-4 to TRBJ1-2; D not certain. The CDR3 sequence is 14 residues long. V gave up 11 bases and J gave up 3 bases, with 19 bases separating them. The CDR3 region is CAVTAGRKYYGYTF. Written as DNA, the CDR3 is TGTGCCGTCACGGCGGGCAGGAAATACTATGGCTACACCTTC.

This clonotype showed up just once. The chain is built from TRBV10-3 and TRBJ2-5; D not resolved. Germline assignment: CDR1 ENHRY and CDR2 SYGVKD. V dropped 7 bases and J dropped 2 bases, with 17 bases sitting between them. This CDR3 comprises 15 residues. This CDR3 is CAIKGGVNSQETQYF. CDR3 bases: TGTGCCATCAAGGGCGGTGTCAACTCGCAAGAGACCCAGTACTTC.

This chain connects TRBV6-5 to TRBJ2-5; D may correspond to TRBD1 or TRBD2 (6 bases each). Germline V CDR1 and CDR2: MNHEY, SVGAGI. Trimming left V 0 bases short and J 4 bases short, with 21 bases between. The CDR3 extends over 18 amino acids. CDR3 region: CASSYSMTTRGTIETQYF. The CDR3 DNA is TGTGCCAGCAGTTACTCGATGACGACTAGGGGGACGATAGAGACCCAGTACTTC.

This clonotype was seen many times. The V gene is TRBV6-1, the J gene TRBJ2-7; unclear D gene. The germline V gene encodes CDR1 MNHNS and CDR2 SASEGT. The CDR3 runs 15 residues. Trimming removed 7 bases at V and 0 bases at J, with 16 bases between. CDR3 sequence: CASTPGPRSSYEQYF. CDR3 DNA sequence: TGTGCCAGCACCCCCGGCCCGAGAAGCTCCTACGAGCAGTACTTC.

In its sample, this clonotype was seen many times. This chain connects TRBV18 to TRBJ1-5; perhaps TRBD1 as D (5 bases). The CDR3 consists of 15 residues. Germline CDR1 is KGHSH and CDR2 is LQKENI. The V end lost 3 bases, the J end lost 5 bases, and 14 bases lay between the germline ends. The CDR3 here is CASSPKGAGDQPQHF. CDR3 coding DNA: TGTGCCAGCTCACCGAAAGGTGCGGGGGATCAGCCCCAGCATTTT.

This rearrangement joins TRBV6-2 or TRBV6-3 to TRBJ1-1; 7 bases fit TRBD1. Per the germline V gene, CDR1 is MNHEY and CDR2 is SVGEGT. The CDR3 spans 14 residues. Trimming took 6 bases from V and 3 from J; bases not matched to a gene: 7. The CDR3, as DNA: TGTGCCAGCAGGCCGGGACAGCGGCACACTGAAGCTTTCTTT. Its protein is CASRPGQRHTEAFF.